The 32 T cell receptor beta chains listed next were all sequenced from one sample in a study of blood T cell repertoires in COVID-19. Assay: immunoSEQ multiplex PCR; the TCRdb copy retains only in-frame clones and omits some. The sample includes about 280,000 clones, approximately 85% seen only once; the top ten take 4% to 6%. What was sequenced was peripheral blood. The receptors shown here come from a man in his forties or fifties with active or convalescent COVID-19.

The chain uses TRBV11-2 and TRBJ1-1; D gene uncertain. The CDR3 has 14 residues. V lost 1 base to trimming and J lost 1 base, with 7 bases between them. In germline, CDR1 is SGHAT, CDR2 FQNNGV. The DNA for the CDR3 is TGTGCCAGCAGCTTAGTACGAGGGAACACTGAAGCTTTCTTT. Translating gives CASSLVRGNTEAFF.

The chain is built from TRBV11-2 and TRBJ2-2; D possibly corresponds to TRBD2 (5 bases). V was shortened by 4 bases and J by 6 bases, with 18 bases between the two germline ends. This CDR3 has 16 residues. Germline assignment: CDR1 SGHAT and CDR2 FQNNGV. CDR3 coding DNA: TGTGCCAGCAGCTCCCCGCGCGGCGGGTCCCCCGGGGAGCTGTTTTTT. As protein: CASSSPRGGSPGELFF.

The chain is built from TRBV7-9 and TRBJ2-2, with a tentative D call TRBD1 (5 bases). This CDR3 has 15 residues. In germline, CDR1 is SEHNR, CDR2 FQNEAQ (reference sequence). V lost 6 bases, J lost 2 bases, and 13 bases lay in between. For the CDR3, the DNA is TGTGCCAGCAGTTGGGGCACCTCAAACACCGGGGAGCTGTTTTTT. This gives the protein CASSWGTSNTGELFF.

J is TRBJ2-1 and V is TRBV29-1, with D possibly TRBD2 on 6 matching bases. Germline CDR1 SQVTM, CDR2 ANQGSEA. This CDR3 spans 16 amino acids. V lost 1 base to trimming and J lost 0 bases, with 13 bases between them. The CDR3: CSVEGLGGPSYNEQFF. CDR3 bases: TGCAGCGTTGAAGGCCTAGGAGGGCCCTCCTACAATGAGCAGTTCTTC.

The V and J genes are TRBV4-1 and TRBJ1-1, with D possibly matching TRBD1 (5 bases). The CDR3 is 16 residues long. Deletions cut 2 bases from V and 3 bases from J, with 16 bases between. Germline V gives CDR1 MGHRA, CDR2 YSYEKL. Here the CDR3 DNA reads TGCGCCAGCAGCCAACTCCTGCAGGGAAGTTACACTGAAGCTTTCTTT. This codes for CASSQLLQGSYTEAFF.

The chain combines TRBV4-3 with TRBJ2-2, with 10 nucleotides matching TRBD2. The V gene's germline CDR1 is LGHNA and CDR2 YSLEER. The ends lost 2 bases at V and 7 bases at J; junction bases unmatched: 7. The CDR3 is 16 amino acids. The CDR3 here is CASSQNLAGAGGELFF. CDR3 coding DNA: TGCGCCAGCAGCCAAAACCTAGCGGGAGCGGGCGGGGAGCTGTTTTTT.

This clone was observed a single time. This chain joins TRBV7-9 and TRBJ1-3; no reliable D call. The CDR3 loop spans 15 amino acids. CDR1 SEHNR and CDR2 FQNEAQ come from the germline V gene (reference sequence). V was cut by 1 base and J by 4 bases, with 11 bases left in between. This CDR3 reads CASSLEGPRGNTIYF. The CDR3 coding sequence is TGTGCCAGCAGCTTAGAAGGCCCGAGGGGAAACACCATATATTTT.

This clone was seen just once. The rearrangement joins TRBV7-9 to TRBJ2-7, with 8 bases identical to TRBD2. This CDR3 is 19 amino acids long. Germline V gene data show CDR1 as SEHNR and CDR2 as FQNEAQ (reference sequence). Trimming took 4 bases from V and 7 from J; bases not matched to a gene: 24. CDR3 nucleotide sequence: TGTGCCAGCAGCTCCGAAAACCGTAACCGGGGGGGAGAGGAAGGTGAGCAGTACTTC. Translated, it gives CASSSENRNRGGEEGEQYF.

The V and J genes are TRBV24-1 and TRBJ2-1, with 11 bases lining up with TRBD1. V lost 3 bases to trimming and J lost 9 bases; unmatched junction nucleotides: 3. Germline CDR1 is KGHDR and CDR2 is SFDVKD. This CDR3 has 14 residues. As DNA, the CDR3 is TGTGCCACCAGTGATGGACAGGGGGCGGCTGAGCAGTTCTTC. Translating gives CATSDGQGAAEQFF.

The gene calls are TRBV18 and TRBJ2-5, with D unclear. The V end lost 2 bases, the J end lost 5 bases, and 12 bases lay between the germline ends. The CDR3 contains 14 residues. Per germline, CDR1 KGHSH and CDR2 LQKENI. The CDR3 DNA is TGTGCCAGCTCACCAGAGGTGGCTCGGGAGACCCAGTACTTC. Protein: CASSPEVARETQYF.

V is TRBV5-1 and J is TRBJ2-5; 8 bases agree with TRBD1. Germline V CDR1 and CDR2: SGHRS, YFSETQ. This CDR3 is 15 amino acids long. Losses at the gene ends were 4 bases for V and 5 bases for J; bases not matched to a gene: 10. The CDR3 region is CASSKSTGGGETQYF. The CDR3 DNA sequence: TGCGCCAGCAGCAAGAGCACAGGGGGAGGCGAGACCCAGTACTTC.

V is TRBV4-3 and J is TRBJ1-2; 12 positions agree with TRBD1. V lost 3 bases and J lost 4; bases outside the gene matches: 6. Germline V gene sequence: CDR1 LGHNA, CDR2 YSLEER. The CDR3 has 16 residues. The CDR3 reads CASSHPGQGAGYGYTF. CDR3 coding DNA: TGCGCCAGCAGCCATCCGGGACAGGGGGCGGGCTATGGCTACACCTTC.

The chain carries TRBV5-8 and TRBJ1-5, with 10 bases lining up with TRBD1. Per germline, CDR1 SGHTS and CDR2 YDEGEE. J lost 8 bases, V lost 4 bases, and 9 bases had no gene match. This CDR3 is 15 amino acids long. CDR3 DNA sequence: TGTGCCAGCAGCCCGGGACAGGGGAGACGGGAGCCCCAGCATTTT. This codes for CASSPGQGRREPQHF.

The rearrangement uses TRBV27 and TRBJ1-2; 7 nucleotides match TRBD1. V lost 5 bases to trimming and J lost 4 bases; unmatched junction nucleotides: 10. Germline CDR1 and CDR2: MNHEY and SMNVEV (reference sequence). The length of the CDR3 is 15 residues. For the CDR3, the DNA is TGTGCCAGCAGTCCTTTCAAGACAGGGCTCTATGGCTACACCTTC. It yields the protein CASSPFKTGLYGYTF.

The chain has TRBV24-1 and TRBJ2-1; the D gene is possibly TRBD1 (5 bases). Germline V gene data show CDR1 as KGHDR and CDR2 as SFDVKD. This CDR3 contains 16 residues. Trimming shortened V by 2 bases and J by 0 bases, and 10 bases separated the two germline ends. The CDR3 region is CATSDSHRSSYNEQFF. The DNA for the CDR3 is TGTGCCACCAGTGATTCCCACAGGAGCTCCTACAATGAGCAGTTCTTC.

The genes are TRBV4-1 and TRBJ2-7; 10 bases map to TRBD1. This CDR3 has 15 residues. With 2 bases clipped from V and 4 bases from J, the junction kept 5 bases outside the gene matches. From germline, CDR1 is MGHRA and CDR2 YSYEKL. CDR3 coding DNA: TGCGCCAGCAGCCAATTAGGACAGGGGGAGTACGAGCAGTACTTC. Translation: CASSQLGQGEYEQYF.

The chain employs TRBV7-3 and TRBJ2-1, with D maybe TRBD2 (5 bases). The V gene lost 5 bases and the J gene lost 10 bases, with 12 bases spanning the gap. From germline, CDR1 is SGHTA and CDR2 FQGTGA. The CDR3 runs 12 residues. The CDR3 is CASSPGLGEQFF. CDR3 bases: TGTGCCAGCAGCCCAGGACTGGGGGAGCAGTTCTTC. Complete variable domain (other parts from reference TRBV7-3 and TRBJ2-1): GAGVSQTPSNKVTEKGKYVELRCDPISGHTALYWYRQSLGQGPEFLIYFQGTGAADDSGLPNDRFFAVRPEGSVSTLKIQRTERGDSAVYLCASSPGLGEQFFGPGTRLTVL.

This clone was detected only once. V and J are TRBV5-8 and TRBJ2-1; 9 nucleotides agree with TRBD2. From germline, CDR1 is SGHTS and CDR2 YDEGEE. CDR3 length equals 14 residues. J was trimmed by 13 bases and V by 7 bases; bases with no gene match: 15. This CDR3 reads CASALGVAGVYQFF. CDR3 in DNA: TGTGCCAGCGCCTTGGGGGTAGCGGGAGTTTACCAGTTCTTC.

The V call is TRBV27, the J call TRBJ2-1; 9 bases match TRBD1. Germline CDR1 MNHEY, CDR2 SMNVEV (reference sequence). Trimming removed 4 bases from V and 7 bases from J; junction bases left unmatched: 5. CDR3 size: 14 residues. CDR3: CASSSDRGWNEQFF. The CDR3 DNA reads TGTGCCAGCAGTTCCGACAGGGGGTGGAATGAGCAGTTCTTC.

The chain is built from TRBV4-2 and TRBJ2-1, with 7 nucleotides matching TRBD1. V was clipped by 1 base and J by 3 bases; unmatched bases: 9. The CDR3 sequence is 17 residues long. Germline V gene lookup returns CDR1 LGHNA and CDR2 YNFKEQ. CDR3 DNA: TGTGCCAGCAGCCAAGCGGGACAGAATAAGGTCTACAATGAGCAGTTCTTC. It codes for CASSQAGQNKVYNEQFF.

The rearrangement links TRBV3-1 (or the pseudogene TRBV3-2) to TRBJ2-1; TRBD1 agrees at 10 bases. There are 15 residues in the CDR3. V was pared by 3 bases and J by 5 bases, with 4 bases of the junction left unmatched. Germline CDR1 and CDR2: LGHDT and YNNKEL (reference sequence). CDR3 coding DNA: TGTGCCAGCAGCCAGTGGGACAGGGGAAACAATGAGCAGTTCTTC. Translation gives CASSQWDRGNNEQFF.

The chain combines TRBV5-6 with TRBJ2-2; 10 bases agree with TRBD1. From germline, CDR1 is SGHDT and CDR2 YYEEEE. V lost 1 base and J lost 7; bases outside the gene matches: 13. The CDR3 runs 18 residues. The CDR3 spells CASSLIRAGTGEDGELFF. The CDR3 region has the DNA TGTGCCAGCAGCTTGATAAGGGCAGGGACAGGGGAGGACGGGGAGCTGTTTTTT.

V and J are TRBV7-9 and TRBJ2-7; no clear D gene. The germline V gene encodes CDR1 SEHNR and CDR2 FQNEAQ (reference sequence). The V and J ends lost 0 bases and 7 bases respectively, with 10 bases between them. The CDR3 runs 13 residues. The CDR3 is CASSLAASREQYF. Written as DNA, the CDR3 is TGTGCCAGCAGCTTAGCTGCGTCGAGGGAGCAGTACTTC.

The chain recombines TRBV3-1 (or the pseudogene TRBV3-2) with TRBJ2-3; weak D call: TRBD2 (6 bases). Germline V gives CDR1 LGHDT, CDR2 YNNKEL (reference sequence). V lost 1 base, J lost 2 bases, and 10 bases lay in between. CDR3 length: 15 amino acids. The CDR3 DNA is TGTGCCAGCAGCCAAGGTGGGACTCACACAGATACGCAGTATTTT. Translation: CASSQGGTHTDTQYF.

In DNA form, the CDR3 reads TGTGCCTGGGAAGCCGGGACAGGGAGCGGGGAGCTGTTTTTT. Translating it yields CAWEAGTGSGELFF. V and J are TRBV30 and TRBJ2-2, with 9 bases that match TRBD1. V gave up 5 bases and J gave up 7 bases; unmatched junction bases: 8. Per the germline V gene, CDR1 is GTSNPN and CDR2 is SVGIG (reference sequence). The CDR3 covers 14 residues. The full variable domain, in which reference TRBV30 and TRBJ2-2 provide the parts outside the CDR3, is SQTIHQWPATLVQPVGSPLSLECTVEGTSNPNLYWYRQAAGRGLQLLFYSVGIGQISSEVPQNLSASRPQDRQFILSSKKLLLSDSGFYLCAWEAGTGSGELFFGEGSRLTVL.

The chain uses TRBV7-8 and TRBJ2-7; TRBD2 aligns across 9 bases. CDR1 and CDR2 from the germline V gene are SGHVS and FQNEAQ. V lost 5 bases and J lost 5; bases outside the gene matches: 19. The CDR3 has 18 amino acids. The CDR3 bases are TGTGCCAGCAGCCAACCCAGGACTAGCGAGGAGTCTACCCACGAGCAGTACTTC. Amino acids: CASSQPRTSEESTHEQYF.

The J gene is TRBJ1-6, the V gene TRBV25-1, with TRBD1 matching 10 bases. V gave up 3 bases and J gave up 13 bases; unmatched junction bases: 0. This CDR3 has 12 residues. Germline CDR1 reads MGHDK; CDR2 reads SYGVNS. The CDR3, as DNA: TGTGCCAGCAGTGAGGACAGGGGGCCCCTCCACTTT. This translates into CASSEDRGPLHF. The variable domain in full, completed from reference TRBV25-1 and TRBJ1-6, reads EADIYQTPRYLVIGTGKKITLECSQTMGHDKMYWYQQDPGMELHLIHYSYGVNSTEKGDLSSESTVSRIRTEHFPLTLESARPSHTSQYLCASSEDRGPLHFGNGTRLTVT.

The genes are TRBV27 and TRBJ2-7; the D gene is possibly TRBD1 (6 bases). V was trimmed by 5 bases and J by 6 bases, leaving 23 bases between them. The germline V gene has CDR1 MNHEY and CDR2 SMNVEV (reference sequence). The CDR3 consists of 16 residues. The CDR3 loop reads CASSPSSLQGKGEQYF. The DNA of the CDR3 is TGTGCCAGCAGTCCCTCGAGCCTCCAGGGGAAGGGCGAGCAGTACTTC.

The chain combines TRBV11-2 with TRBJ1-1; 9 bases are a match to TRBD1. Trimming at V came to 5 bases and at J to 1 base, leaving 5 bases not matched to a gene. The CDR3 is 15 residues long. Germline CDR1 and CDR2: SGHAT and FQNNGV. As DNA, the CDR3 is TGTGCCAGCAGCGCGTGGACAGGGGAGAACACTGAAGCTTTCTTT. It yields the protein CASSAWTGENTEAFF. The whole variable domain, remainder taken from reference TRBV11-2 and TRBJ1-1, is EAGVAQSPRYKIIEKRQSVAFWCNPISGHATLYWYQQILGQGPKLLIQFQNNGVVDDSQLPKDRFSAERLKGVDSTLKIQPAKLEDSAVYLCASSAWTGENTEAFFGQGTRLTVV.

The chain joins TRBV4-1 to TRBJ2-7; D is unresolved. Germline-derived CDR1 and CDR2 are MGHRA and YSYEKL. V was trimmed by 3 bases and J by 2 bases, leaving 8 bases between them. This CDR3 has 13 amino acids. CDR3 nucleotide sequence: TGCGCCAGCAGCCATGGCCCCGCCTACGAGCAGTACTTC. Its protein is CASSHGPAYEQYF.

In its sample, this clone was seen a few times. The CDR3: CASSEASGQGPALAYLAPLHF. The DNA for the CDR3 is TGTGCCAGCAGTGAAGCTTCCGGACAGGGCCCAGCCCTAGCCTATCTCGCACCCCTCCACTTT. The rearrangement joins TRBV6-1 to TRBJ1-6; 8 nucleotides agree with TRBD1. This CDR3 contains 21 residues. V trimming: 0 bases; J trimming: 11 bases; junction bases outside the gene matches: 24. The germline CDR1 and CDR2 sequences are MNHNS and SASEGT.

V usage is TRBV2 and J usage is TRBJ1-3; 8 bases line up with TRBD1. The CDR3 totals 17 residues. The V gene end was trimmed by 4 bases and the J gene end by 2 bases; junction bases not matched to a gene: 10. CDR1 and CDR2 from the germline V gene are SNHLY and FYNNEI. CDR3 sequence reads: CASSGALGQGAGNTIYF. In DNA, the CDR3 is TGTGCCAGCAGTGGGGCCCTTGGACAGGGAGCTGGAAACACCATATATTTT.